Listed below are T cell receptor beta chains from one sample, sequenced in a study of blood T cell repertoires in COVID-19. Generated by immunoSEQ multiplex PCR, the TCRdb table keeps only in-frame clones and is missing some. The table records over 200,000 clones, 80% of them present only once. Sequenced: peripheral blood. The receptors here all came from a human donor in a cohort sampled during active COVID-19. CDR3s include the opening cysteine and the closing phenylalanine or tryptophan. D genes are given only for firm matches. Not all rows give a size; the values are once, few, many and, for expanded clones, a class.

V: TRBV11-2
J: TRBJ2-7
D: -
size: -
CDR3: CASSSGNSPYEQYF
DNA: TGTGCCAGCAGCTCGGGGAACAGCCCCTACGAGCAGTACTTC

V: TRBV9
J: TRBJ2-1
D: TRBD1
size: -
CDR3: CASSVVGQGAYNEQFF
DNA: TGTGCCAGCAGCGTAGTGGGACAGGGGGCCTACAATGAGCAGTTCTTC

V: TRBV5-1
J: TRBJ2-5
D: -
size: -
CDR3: CASSLAAGDKTQYF
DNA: TGCGCCAGCAGCTTGGCGGCAGGGGACAAGACCCAGTACTTC

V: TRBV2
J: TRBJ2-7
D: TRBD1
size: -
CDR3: CAASSGGMGEQYF
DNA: TGTGCCGCCTCCTCAGGGGGTATGGGCGAGCAGTACTTC

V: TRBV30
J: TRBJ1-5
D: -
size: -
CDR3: CAWSVTGSNQPQHF
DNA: TGTGCCTGGAGTGTCACGGGTAGCAATCAGCCCCAGCATTTT

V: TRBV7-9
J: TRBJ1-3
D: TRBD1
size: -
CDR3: CASSATGQGYSGNTIYF
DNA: TGTGCCAGCAGCGCAACCGGACAGGGATACTCTGGAAACACCATATATTTT

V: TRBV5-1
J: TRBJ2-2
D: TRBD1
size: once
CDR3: CASSRPGQSYTGELFF
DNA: TGCGCCAGCAGTAGGCCGGGACAGAGTTACACCGGGGAGCTGTTTTTT

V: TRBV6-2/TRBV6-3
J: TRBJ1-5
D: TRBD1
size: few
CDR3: CASSRQGANQPQHF
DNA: TGTGCCAGCAGTCGACAGGGGGCCAATCAGCCCCAGCATTTT

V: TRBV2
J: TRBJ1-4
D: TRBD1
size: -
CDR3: CASSSGQGSEKLFF
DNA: TGTGCCAGCAGCTCGGGACAGGGAAGTGAAAAACTGTTTTTT

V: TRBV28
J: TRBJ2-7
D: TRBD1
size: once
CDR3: CASRPQGAAYEQYF
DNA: TGTGCCAGCAGGCCACAGGGGGCTGCCTACGAGCAGTACTTC

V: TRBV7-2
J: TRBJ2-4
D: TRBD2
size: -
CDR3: CASSLGLTSGPRGIQYF
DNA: TGTGCCAGCAGCTTAGGTTTGACTAGCGGGCCCCGGGGCATTCAGTACTTC

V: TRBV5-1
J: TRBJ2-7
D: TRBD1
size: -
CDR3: CASSLYPGQPDYEQYF
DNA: TGCGCCAGCAGCTTGTATCCGGGACAGCCAGACTACGAGCAGTACTTC

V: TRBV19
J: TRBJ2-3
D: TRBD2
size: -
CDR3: CATSFGGRGPDTQYF
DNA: TGTGCCACTTCCTTCGGCGGGAGGGGTCCAGATACGCAGTATTTT

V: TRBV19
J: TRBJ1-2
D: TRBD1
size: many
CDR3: CASSIRGQGHGYTF
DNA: TGTGCCAGTAGTATTCGGGGACAGGGCCATGGCTACACCTTC

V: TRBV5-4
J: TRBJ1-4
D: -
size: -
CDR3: CASSPGGNEKLFF
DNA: TGTGCCAGCAGCCCGGGAGGAAATGAAAAACTGTTTTTT

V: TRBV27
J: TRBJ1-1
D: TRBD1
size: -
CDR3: CASSLNRGRGTEAFF
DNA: TGTGCCAGCAGTCTTAACAGGGGGCGAGGCACTGAAGCTTTCTTT

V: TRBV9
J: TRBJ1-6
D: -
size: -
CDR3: CASSVGDIGSPLHF
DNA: TGTGCCAGCAGCGTAGGGGACATTGGCTCACCCCTCCACTTT